The next 20 T cell receptor beta chains were all read from a single sample in a study of blood T cell repertoires in COVID-19. The table came from immunoSEQ multiplex PCR; TCRdb's copy has only in-frame clones and leaves some out. In the table there are roughly 24,000 clones, 90% of which are singletons. Sequencing was performed on peripheral blood. Source of these receptors: a woman aged 60-75 years with active COVID-19.

The J gene is TRBJ1-3, the V gene TRBV18; D is perhaps TRBD1 (6 bases). This CDR3 contains 16 residues. The V end lost 4 bases, the J end lost 7 bases, and 20 bases lay between the germline ends. Germline assignment: CDR1 KGHSH and CDR2 LQKENI. The CDR3 loop is CASSRRTDYGGNTIYF. The CDR3 DNA sequence: TGTGCCAGCTCACGAAGGACAGACTACGGGGGGAACACCATATATTTT.

This clone was found once. This rearrangement joins TRBV2 to TRBJ2-1, with 11 bases fitting TRBD2. Germline CDR1 is SNHLY and CDR2 is FYNNEI. The CDR3 has 17 amino acids. Trimming cost V 5 bases and J 6 bases; bases outside gene matches: 12. The CDR3 region has the DNA TGTGCCAGCAGTATTAACGCCGGGACTAGCGGTTCCAATGAGCAGTTCTTC. Residues: CASSINAGTSGSNEQFF.

The rearrangement uses TRBV27 and TRBJ2-1; 9 nucleotides match TRBD2. The J segment lost 7 bases and the V segment lost 5 bases, leaving 18 bases of the junction unmatched. CDR1 is MNHEY and CDR2 is SMNVEV in the germline V gene (reference sequence). This CDR3 spans 18 amino acids. CDR3 sequence: CASSNYRGLASTLNEQFF. DNA for the CDR3: TGTGCCAGCAGTAATTACCGCGGACTAGCGAGTACATTGAATGAGCAGTTCTTC.

The chain carries TRBV7-8 and TRBJ2-1; 10 bases fit TRBD1. Germline V gene sequence: CDR1 SGHVS, CDR2 FQNEAQ. The CDR3 extends over 15 amino acids. After removal of 5 bases from V and 7 bases from J, the junction contained 8 bases not matched to a gene. DNA of the CDR3: TGTGCCAGCAGCCTCGGACAGGGGGATTGGAATGAGCAGTTCTTC. It translates to CASSLGQGDWNEQFF.

The CDR3 nucleotides read TGTGCCAGCAGTTACTCAGGCGGGTACTCCTACGAGCAGTACTTC. Its protein is CASSYSGGYSYEQYF. The gene calls are TRBV6-5 and TRBJ2-7, with D possibly being TRBD2 (5 bases). The length of the CDR3 is 15 residues. Germline CDR1 MNHEY, CDR2 SVGAGI. Trimming left V 0 bases short and J 0 bases short, with 9 bases between.

The chain has TRBV7-2 and TRBJ2-5; D uncertain. CDR1 and CDR2 (germline): SGHTA, FQGNSA. Trimming shortened V by 0 bases and J by 5 bases, and 10 bases separated the two germline ends. This CDR3 has 14 amino acids. The CDR3 loop is CASSLAYYPETQYF. The CDR3 DNA reads TGTGCCAGCAGCTTAGCGTACTACCCTGAGACCCAGTACTTC.

This clone occurred once. The rearrangement links TRBV5-1 to TRBJ1-4; 7 bases are shared with TRBD1. This CDR3 contains 14 residues. Per germline, CDR1 SGHRS and CDR2 YFSETQ. Trimming at V came to 2 bases and at J to 6 bases, leaving 4 bases not matched to a gene. In nucleotides, the CDR3 is TGCGCCAGCAGCTTAAACAGGGGTGATGAAAAACTGTTTTTT. It encodes CASSLNRGDEKLFF.

This rearrangement joins TRBV2 to TRBJ2-1; maybe TRBD2 (6 bases). The CDR3 is 17 residues long. CDR1 SNHLY and CDR2 FYNNEI come from the germline V gene. With 4 bases removed from V and 3 bases from J, the gap between germline ends came to 19 bases. CDR3 protein: CASSVRIGRGGYNEQFF. The CDR3 region has the DNA TGTGCCAGCAGTGTCAGGATCGGGAGAGGTGGCTACAATGAGCAGTTCTTC.

This chain joins TRBV9 and TRBJ2-2, with 7 bases that match TRBD2. Per germline, CDR1 SGDLS and CDR2 YYNGEE. V shed 4 bases and J 0 bases; nucleotides not matched to a gene: 12. The CDR3 loop spans 18 amino acids. Written as DNA, the CDR3 is TGTGCCAGCAGCCCCCGAGTTGGCGGGGGTACGAACACCGGGGAGCTGTTTTTT. Protein product: CASSPRVGGGTNTGELFF.

The V call is TRBV5-1, the J call TRBJ1-4; 10 bases fit TRBD1. Germline CDR1 is SGHRS and CDR2 is YFSETQ. The length of the CDR3 is 15 residues. The V gene end was trimmed by 3 bases and the J gene end by 7 bases; junction bases not matched to a gene: 6. The CDR3 here is CASSSGRDRGEKLFF. The CDR3 coding sequence is TGCGCCAGCAGCTCGGGCCGGGACAGGGGTGAAAAACTGTTTTTT.

The V call is TRBV7-3, the J call TRBJ2-1, with D maybe TRBD2 (6 bases). V lost 5 bases to trimming and J lost 9 bases, with 14 bases between them. Germline lookup yields CDR1 SGHTA and CDR2 FQGTGA. The CDR3 is made up of 13 amino acids. CDR3 sequence: CASSPGLGGEQFF. As DNA, the CDR3 is TGTGCCAGCAGCCCAGGGCTCGGGGGTGAGCAGTTCTTC.

This sequence joins TRBV11-3 and TRBJ2-1; 11 bases map to TRBD2. The CDR3 has 17 amino acids. Trimming removed 5 bases from V and 15 bases from J; junction bases left unmatched: 21. CDR1 and CDR2 from the germline V gene are SGHNT and YENEEA. CDR3 protein: CASSRVPGLAVGPNGFF. In DNA form, the CDR3 reads TGTGCCAGCAGCCGGGTGCCGGGACTAGCGGTTGGTCCGAACGGGTTCTTC.

J is TRBJ2-1 and V is TRBV7-2, with TRBD1 matching over 7 bases. J lost 0 bases, V lost 2 bases, and 4 bases had no gene match. The CDR3 runs 16 residues. CDR1 and CDR2 (germline): SGHTA, FQGNSA. The chain's CDR3 is CASSLQGTDSYNEQFF. CDR3 in DNA: TGTGCCAGCAGCTTACAGGGGACAGACTCCTACAATGAGCAGTTCTTC.

This chain uses TRBV7-2 with TRBJ2-1, with 9 bases that match TRBD2. The trim removed 3 bases at V and 9 bases at J, leaving 15 bases unmatched. Germline CDR1 is SGHTA and CDR2 is FQGNSA. The CDR3 extends over 17 amino acids. The CDR3 sequence: CASSFDWSAGGFTEQFF. The CDR3 DNA reads TGTGCCAGCAGCTTCGATTGGTCAGCGGGAGGTTTCACTGAGCAGTTCTTC.

The chain uses TRBV29-1 and TRBJ1-1; possibly TRBD1 for D (5 bases). CDR3 length: 14 amino acids. V dropped 8 bases and J dropped 1 base, with 17 bases sitting between them. Germline loops: CDR1 SQVTM, CDR2 ANQGSEA. CDR3 amino acids: CSCTRGGANTEAFF. CDR3 sequence (DNA): TGCAGCTGTACCCGGGGAGGGGCGAACACTGAAGCTTTCTTT. The variable domain in full, with the rest retrieved from reference TRBV29-1 and TRBJ1-1, is SAVISQKPSRDICQRGTSLTIQCQVDSQVTMMFWYRQQPGQSLTLIATANQGSEATYESGFVIDKFPISRPNLTFSTLTVSNMSPEDSSIYLCSCTRGGANTEAFFGQGTRLTVV.

This chain joins TRBV7-2 and TRBJ2-5, with no clear D. The CDR3 extends over 14 amino acids. Per the germline V gene, CDR1 is SGHTA and CDR2 is FQGNSA. V was pared by 0 bases and J by 4 bases, with 9 bases between. CDR3 loop: CASSLATSGETQYF. The CDR3 DNA sequence: TGTGCCAGCAGCTTAGCAACTTCGGGAGAGACCCAGTACTTC.

This chain joins TRBV3-1 (or the pseudogene TRBV3-2) and TRBJ2-1; 10 bases line up with TRBD1. Trimming cost V 3 bases and J 4 bases; bases outside gene matches: 3. Germline CDR1 LGHDT, CDR2 YNNKEL (reference sequence). The CDR3 length is 15 residues. The CDR3 loop reads CASSQGTGAYNEQFF. The CDR3 DNA is TGTGCCAGCAGCCAGGGGACAGGGGCATACAATGAGCAGTTCTTC.

The J gene is TRBJ1-3, the V gene TRBV5-1; D might be TRBD1 (5 bases). V lost 0 bases and J lost 4, with 11 bases in between. Germline V lookup: CDR1 SGHRS, CDR2 YFSETQ. The CDR3 loop spans 15 amino acids. DNA of the CDR3: TGCGCCAGCAGCTTGGAGGGGCACGAAGGAAACACCATATATTTT. It is translated as CASSLEGHEGNTIYF.

Only one count was recorded for this clone. This chain uses TRBV28 with TRBJ2-6; tentative D call: TRBD1 (5 bases). Germline V lookup: CDR1 MDHEN, CDR2 SYDVKM. This CDR3 comprises 15 residues. Trimming removed 6 bases at V and 1 base at J, with 10 bases between. CDR3: CASSKSGSGANVLTF. The CDR3 region has the DNA TGTGCCAGCAGCAAGTCAGGGTCTGGGGCCAACGTCCTGACTTTC.

The gene calls are TRBV27 and TRBJ1-2; a possible D gene is TRBD1 (5 bases). Looked up from germline, CDR1 is MNHEY and CDR2 is SMNVEV (reference sequence). Trimming shortened V by 4 bases and J by 3 bases, and 12 bases separated the two germline ends. The CDR3 runs to 14 residues. The CDR3 sequence: CASSSQGSDYGYTF. CDR3 nucleotide sequence: TGTGCCAGCAGTTCGCAGGGTTCGGACTATGGCTACACCTTC.